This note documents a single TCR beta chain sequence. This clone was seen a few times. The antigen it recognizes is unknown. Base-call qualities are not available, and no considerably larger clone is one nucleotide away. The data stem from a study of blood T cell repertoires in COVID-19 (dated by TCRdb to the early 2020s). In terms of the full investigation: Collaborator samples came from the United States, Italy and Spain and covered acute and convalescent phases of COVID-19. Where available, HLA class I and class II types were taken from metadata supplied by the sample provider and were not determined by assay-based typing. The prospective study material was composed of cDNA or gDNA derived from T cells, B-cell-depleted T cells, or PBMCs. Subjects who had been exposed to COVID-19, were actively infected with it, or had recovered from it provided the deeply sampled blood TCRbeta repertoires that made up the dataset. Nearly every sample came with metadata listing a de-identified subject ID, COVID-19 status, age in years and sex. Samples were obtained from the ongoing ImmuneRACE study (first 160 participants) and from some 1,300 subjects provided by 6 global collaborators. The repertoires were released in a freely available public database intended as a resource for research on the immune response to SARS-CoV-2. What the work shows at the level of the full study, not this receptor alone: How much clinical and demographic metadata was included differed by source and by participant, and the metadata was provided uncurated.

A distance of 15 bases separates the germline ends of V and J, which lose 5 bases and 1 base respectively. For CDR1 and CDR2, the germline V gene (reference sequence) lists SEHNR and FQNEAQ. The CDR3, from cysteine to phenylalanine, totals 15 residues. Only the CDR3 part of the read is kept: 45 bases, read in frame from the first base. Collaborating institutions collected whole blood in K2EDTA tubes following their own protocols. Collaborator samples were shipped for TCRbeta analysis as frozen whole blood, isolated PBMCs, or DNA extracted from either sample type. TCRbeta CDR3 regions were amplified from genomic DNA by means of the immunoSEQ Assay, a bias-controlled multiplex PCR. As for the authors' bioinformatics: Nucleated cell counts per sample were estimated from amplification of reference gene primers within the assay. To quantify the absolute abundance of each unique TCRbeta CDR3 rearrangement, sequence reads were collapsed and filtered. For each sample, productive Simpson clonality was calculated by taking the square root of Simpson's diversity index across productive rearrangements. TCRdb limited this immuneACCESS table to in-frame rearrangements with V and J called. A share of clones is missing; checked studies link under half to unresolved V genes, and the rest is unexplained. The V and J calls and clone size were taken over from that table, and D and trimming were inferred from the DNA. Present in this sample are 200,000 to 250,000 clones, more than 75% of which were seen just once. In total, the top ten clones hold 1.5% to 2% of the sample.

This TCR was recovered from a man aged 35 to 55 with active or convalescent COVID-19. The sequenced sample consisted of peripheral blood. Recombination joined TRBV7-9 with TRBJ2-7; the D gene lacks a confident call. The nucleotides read TGTGCCAGCAGCACGAAAAGGAGATTGTCCTACGAGCAGTACTTC. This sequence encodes CASSTKRRLSYEQYF.